These 26 T cell receptor beta chains share one sample of origin, sequenced in a study of cytomegalovirus exposure and HLA in healthy donors. This PCR relied on a set of 60 Vbeta primers and 13 Jbeta primers. Sequenced by immunoSEQ multiplex PCR; TCRdb stores in-frame clones only, minus some. The sample has 110,000 to 150,000 clones, about 70% seen once; the top ten hold roughly 1.8%. The sequencing input was PBMCs. These receptors were collected from a woman in her thirties or forties in good health and CMV-seronegative.

V usage is TRBV13 and J usage is TRBJ2-1; a possible D gene is TRBD2 (7 bases). Trimming shortened V by 0 bases and J by 2 bases, and 8 bases separated the two germline ends. Germline V gene lookup returns CDR1 PRHDT and CDR2 FYEKMQ (reference sequence). The CDR3 runs to 15 residues. In DNA form, the CDR3 reads TGTGCCAGCAGCTTAGGGCGGGGGCCCTACAATGAGCAGTTCTTC. Protein: CASSLGRGPYNEQFF.

The chain employs TRBV7-9 and TRBJ2-1; TRBD2 matches 9 bases. CDR3 size: 15 residues. With V trimmed by 6 bases and J by 2 bases, 5 bases remained unmatched. CDR1 is SEHNR and CDR2 is FQNEAQ in the germline V gene (reference sequence). This CDR3 reads CASRLSGGTYNEQFF. For the CDR3, the DNA is TGTGCCAGCAGGCTTAGCGGGGGCACCTACAATGAGCAGTTCTTC. The full variable domain, its missing parts supplied by reference TRBV7-9 and TRBJ2-1, is DTGVSQNPRHKITKRGQNVTFRCDPISEHNRLYWYRQTLGQGPEFLTYFQNEAQLEKSRLLSDRFSAERPKGSFSTLEIQRTEQGDSAMYLCASRLSGGTYNEQFFGPGTRLTVL.

This clone was counted a single time. Other nucleotide sequences from this sample produce the same CDR3. V usage is TRBV18 and J usage is TRBJ1-5; D is unresolved. CDR3 length: 13 amino acids. Germline V gives CDR1 KGHSH, CDR2 LQKENI. The V end lost 6 bases, the J end lost 5 bases, and 11 bases lay between the germline ends. This chain's CDR3 is CASSRGRDQPQHF. In DNA, the CDR3 is TGTGCCAGCTCCCGTGGGAGGGATCAGCCCCAGCATTTT.

The chain uses TRBV18 and TRBJ1-1; the D is unclear. The CDR3 loop spans 15 amino acids. V lost 5 bases and J 1 base, leaving 14 bases between the germline ends. Germline CDR1 is KGHSH and CDR2 is LQKENI. Here the CDR3 reads CASSISTISNTEAFF. For the CDR3, the DNA is TGTGCCAGCTCAATATCGACAATATCGAACACTGAAGCTTTCTTT.

V is TRBV5-6 and J is TRBJ2-7; a weak D match, TRBD1 (5 bases). The CDR3 is made up of 15 amino acids. Deletions cut 4 bases from V and 3 bases from J, with 17 bases between. Per the germline V gene, CDR1 is SGHDT and CDR2 is YYEEEE. The CDR3 spells CASSASQDIYYEQYF. The CDR3 DNA follows: TGTGCCAGCAGCGCAAGCCAGGACATCTACTACGAGCAGTACTTC.

This chain joins TRBV6-5 and TRBJ1-2; maybe TRBD1 (5 bases). CDR3 length: 14 residues. The germline gives CDR1 MNHEY, CDR2 SVGAGI. Trimming took 2 bases from V and 8 from J, leaving 15 bases between them. The CDR3 nucleotides are TGTGCCAGCAGTTACGGGGGGACGTTGCCGGGCTACACCTTC. Its translation is CASSYGGTLPGYTF.

J is TRBJ2-5 and V is TRBV7-9; 7 positions match TRBD2. Trimming at V came to 1 base and at J to 4 bases, leaving 12 bases not matched to a gene. Germline values: CDR1 SEHNR, CDR2 FQNEAQ (reference sequence). The CDR3 has 17 residues. As DNA, the CDR3 is TGTGCCAGCAGCTTAGGGGTGATAGCTAGCGGAACAGAGACCCAGTACTTC. It specifies CASSLGVIASGTETQYF.

This clone was seen only a few times. The V and J genes are TRBV7-6 and TRBJ1-2; no definite D call. This CDR3 region has 13 residues. Trimming stripped 0 bases from V and 7 bases from J, with 9 bases between. Germline CDR1 reads SGHVS; CDR2 reads FNYEAQ. Here the CDR3 reads CASSLAQEVGYTF. In DNA form, the CDR3 reads TGTGCCAGCAGCTTAGCTCAGGAGGTTGGCTACACCTTC.

The chain employs TRBV28 and TRBJ1-5, with a tentative D call TRBD1 (6 bases). Trimming removed 4 bases at V and 0 bases at J, with 13 bases between. In germline, CDR1 is MDHEN, CDR2 SYDVKM. The CDR3 runs to 16 residues. CDR3 in amino acids: CASSSATGYSNQPQHF. The CDR3 region has the DNA TGTGCCAGCAGTTCTGCGACAGGTTATAGCAATCAGCCCCAGCATTTT.

This rearrangement joins TRBV7-2 to TRBJ2-1; TRBD1 is a possible D gene (5 bases). There are 13 residues in the CDR3. The V end lost 4 bases, the J end lost 8 bases, and 12 bases lay between the germline ends. The V gene's germline CDR1 is SGHTA and CDR2 FQGNSA. DNA for the CDR3: TGTGCCAGCAGCTCCAGGGCTGGGGATGAGCAGTTCTTC. Amino acid sequence: CASSSRAGDEQFF.

The chain combines TRBV13 with TRBJ1-5; TRBD1 aligns across 7 bases. V gave up 5 bases and J gave up 6 bases; unmatched junction bases: 7. The CDR3 contains 14 residues. CDR1 and CDR2 from the germline V gene are PRHDT and FYEKMQ (reference sequence). The CDR3 spells CASSERQGIQPQHF. CDR3 bases: TGTGCCAGCAGCGAGAGACAGGGAATTCAGCCCCAGCATTTT. The whole variable domain, remainder taken from reference TRBV13 and TRBJ1-5, is AAGVIQSPRHLIKEKRETATLKCYPIPRHDTVYWYQQGPGQDPQFLISFYEKMQSDKGSIPDRFSAQQFSDYHSELNMSSLELGDSALYFCASSERQGIQPQHFGDGTRLSIL.

The chain uses TRBV30 and TRBJ1-2; the D is unclear. Germline V gene data show CDR1 as GTSNPN and CDR2 as SVGIG (reference sequence). The V and J ends lost 3 bases and 5 bases respectively, with 13 bases between them. This CDR3 contains 13 residues. This CDR3 is CAWRTPVKYGYTF. The CDR3 DNA follows: TGTGCCTGGAGAACCCCGGTTAAGTATGGCTACACCTTC. Full variable domain (remainder filled in from reference TRBV30 and TRBJ1-2): SQTIHQWPATLVQPVGSPLSLECTVEGTSNPNLYWYRQAAGRGLQLLFYSVGIGQISSEVPQNLSASRPQDRQFILSSKKLLLSDSGFYLCAWRTPVKYGYTFGSGTRLTVV.

In its sample, this clone was seen once. As DNA, the CDR3 is TGTGCCAGCAGCTTATTGGGGGGTGCCTACGAGCAGTACTTC. Translated, it gives CASSLLGGAYEQYF. The J gene is TRBJ2-7, the V gene TRBV7-8; a weak D match, TRBD2 (6 bases). Germline lookup yields CDR1 SGHVS and CDR2 FQNEAQ. This CDR3 is built from 14 residues. Trimming stripped 2 bases from V and 2 bases from J, with 10 bases between.

The J gene is TRBJ1-2, the V gene TRBV11-2, with D tentatively TRBD1 (5 bases). The ends were cut back, 3 bases at V and 8 bases at J, with 16 bases in the middle. This CDR3 contains 14 residues. The germline V gene has CDR1 SGHAT and CDR2 FQNNGV. The DNA for the CDR3 is TGTGCCAGCAGCTTCCCCGGGGGGGGTGAGGGCTACACCTTC. It specifies CASSFPGGGEGYTF. Based on the CDR3 plus reference TRBV11-2 and TRBJ1-2, the full variable domain is EAGVAQSPRYKIIEKRQSVAFWCNPISGHATLYWYQQILGQGPKLLIQFQNNGVVDDSQLPKDRFSAERLKGVDSTLKIQPAKLEDSAVYLCASSFPGGGEGYTFGSGTRLTVV.

The chain combines TRBV28 with TRBJ1-5, with D perhaps matching TRBD1 (6 bases). Trimming took 6 bases from V and 3 from J, leaving 15 bases between them. CDR3 length equals 15 residues. Per the germline V gene, CDR1 is MDHEN and CDR2 is SYDVKM. The DNA for the CDR3 is TGTGCCAGCAGCCTGGAAGGGGGATTCAATCAGCCCCAGCATTTT. Amino acids: CASSLEGGFNQPQHF.

This clone turned up a few times. The chain has TRBV5-8 and TRBJ1-4, with D uncertain. The germline gives CDR1 SGHTS, CDR2 YDEGEE. V shed 7 bases and J shed 15 bases, with 7 bases lying between them. The CDR3 consists of 8 residues. The CDR3 spells CASSHLFF. The CDR3 region has the DNA TGTGCCAGCTCCCACTTGTTTTTT.

This chain connects TRBV29-1 to TRBJ1-2; 7 bases are shared with TRBD1. The CDR3 consists of 13 residues. CDR1 is SQVTM, CDR2 ANQGSEA, per germline. Trimming removed 0 bases from V and 5 bases from J; junction bases left unmatched: 3. Here the CDR3 reads CSVEDRGLYGYTF. In DNA, the CDR3 is TGCAGCGTTGAAGACAGGGGGTTGTATGGCTACACCTTC.

With regard to this clone: In the same sample, other DNA sequences code for this CDR3. The chain uses TRBV6-1 and TRBJ1-2; D is undetermined. The CDR3 covers 13 residues. V was clipped by 6 bases and J by 1 base, with 9 bases between them. Germline V lookup: CDR1 MNHNS, CDR2 SASEGT. CDR3 coding DNA: TGTGCCAGCAGGACAACGAGTAACTATGGCTACACCTTC. This translates into CASRTTSNYGYTF.

The chain joins TRBV5-6 to TRBJ2-5; no clear D. The length of the CDR3 is 11 residues. V shed 4 bases and J shed 1 base, with 2 bases lying between them. The germline CDR1 and CDR2 sequences are SGHDT and YYEEEE. The CDR3, as DNA: TGTGCCAGCAGCCTCCAAGAGACCCAGTACTTC. This gives the protein CASSLQETQYF.

This clone showed up just a few times. The chain uses TRBV10-3 and TRBJ1-2, with 10 positions matching TRBD1. The V and J ends lost 5 bases and 4 bases, in that order; junction bases with no gene match: 7. The germline V gene has CDR1 ENHRY and CDR2 SYGVKD. The CDR3 length is 15 residues. This CDR3 is CAISIGQGEAYGYTF. As DNA, the CDR3 is TGTGCCATCAGTATAGGACAGGGGGAGGCCTATGGCTACACCTTC.

J is TRBJ1-1 and V is TRBV10-1, with D perhaps TRBD1 (6 bases). Germline V gene lookup returns CDR1 WNHNN and CDR2 SYGVQD (reference sequence). This CDR3 has 14 amino acids. V dropped 4 bases and J dropped 1 base, with 10 bases sitting between them. Here the CDR3 reads CASSADRSNTEAFF. Written as DNA, the CDR3 is TGCGCCAGCAGTGCGGACAGATCGAACACTGAAGCTTTCTTT.

This chain links TRBV7-9 with TRBJ1-4; 9 bases are shared with TRBD1. The length of the CDR3 is 15 residues. Looked up from germline, CDR1 is SEHNR and CDR2 is FQNEAQ (reference sequence). V lost 3 bases and J lost 5; bases outside the gene matches: 4. The CDR3, as DNA: TGTGCCAGCAGCTTCCGGGACAGGGTCAATGAAAAACTGTTTTTT. Its translation is CASSFRDRVNEKLFF. Full variable domain (outside the CDR3, taken from reference TRBV7-9 and TRBJ1-4): DTGVSQNPRHKITKRGQNVTFRCDPISEHNRLYWYRQTLGQGPEFLTYFQNEAQLEKSRLLSDRFSAERPKGSFSTLEIQRTEQGDSAMYLCASSFRDRVNEKLFFGSGTQLSVL.

The rearrangement links TRBV21-1 to TRBJ1-1; TRBD1, as called in the table, went unchecked against the DNA. TRBV21-1 counts as a pseudogene. CDR3 size: 15 residues. The CDR3 DNA sequence: TGTGCCAGCAGCAAAGGATTCGAAGCAGGGGTTGAGGCTTTCTTT. Translating gives CASSKGFEAGVEAFF.

This clone was picked up a small number of times. The genes are TRBV7-9 and TRBJ1-6, with unresolved D. The CDR3 covers 13 residues. V was trimmed by 8 bases and J by 7 bases, leaving 12 bases between them. Germline V lookup: CDR1 SEHNR, CDR2 FQNEAQ (reference sequence). CDR3: CASHGVKNSPLHF. CDR3 sequence (DNA): TGTGCCAGCCACGGGGTAAAGAATTCACCCCTCCACTTT.

V gene TRBV5-5 combines with J gene TRBJ2-1; 12 bases map to TRBD1. CDR3 size: 14 residues. Per germline, CDR1 SGHKS and CDR2 YYEKEE (reference sequence). With V trimmed by 4 bases and J by 6 bases, 2 bases remained unmatched. DNA of the CDR3: TGTGCCAGCAGCCGGGACAGGGGGCCCAATGAGCAGTTCTTC. Amino acid sequence: CASSRDRGPNEQFF.

The chain employs TRBV27 and TRBJ2-1, with D uncertain. Per the germline V gene, CDR1 is MNHEY and CDR2 is SMNVEV (reference sequence). Deletions cut 6 bases from V and 2 bases from J, with 8 bases between. This CDR3 is built from 13 residues. CDR3 sequence: CASSPVAYNEQFF. CDR3 DNA sequence: TGTGCCAGCAGCCCCGTCGCCTACAATGAGCAGTTCTTC.